The source of this TCR beta chain is a study of shared clonotypes between healthy human individuals. TCRdb keeps only in-frame clones here, not all; method: immunoSEQ multiplex PCR. The table lists some 1.5 million clones, 98% of them singletons, with around 0.47% in the top ten. The junction had 15 bases not matched to a gene; V was cut back by 5 bases and J by 4 bases. The germline CDR1 and CDR2 sequences are MDHEN and SYDVKM. This CDR3 region has 18 residues. On this clone itself: The antigen is not known.

Study outcomes and limitations: In having few donors, the study represented limited genetic and exposure-history diversity.

The sample taken for sequencing was naive CD4+ T cells sorted from blood. Described subset: CD45RA+ positively selected. This TCR came from a man aged 30 to 45 in good health. The rearrangement uses TRBV28 and TRBJ2-1; 9 bases agree with TRBD2. The CDR3 loop reads CASSPGTSRRKRYNEQFF. CDR3 nucleotides: TGTGCCAGCAGTCCGGGGACTAGCAGAAGAAAACGGTACAATGAGCAGTTCTTC.